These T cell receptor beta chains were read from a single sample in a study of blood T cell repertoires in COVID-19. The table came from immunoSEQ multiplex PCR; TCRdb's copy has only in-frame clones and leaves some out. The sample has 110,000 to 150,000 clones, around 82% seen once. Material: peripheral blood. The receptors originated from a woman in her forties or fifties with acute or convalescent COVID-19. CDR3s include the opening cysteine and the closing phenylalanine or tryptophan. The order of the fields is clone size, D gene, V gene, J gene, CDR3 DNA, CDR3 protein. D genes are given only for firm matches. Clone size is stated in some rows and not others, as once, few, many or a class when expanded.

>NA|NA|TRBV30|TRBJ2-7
TGTGCCTGGAGTGGGGCAGGGGATTACGAGCAGTACTTC
CAWSGAGDYEQYF
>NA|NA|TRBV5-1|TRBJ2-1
TGCGCCAGCAGCTTGGCCCAACAGGGAGGGCGCGATGAGCAGTTCTTC
CASSLAQQGGRDEQFF
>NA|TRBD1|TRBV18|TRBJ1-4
TGTGCCAGCTCACCTTCGGGTACAGGGGATGAAAAACTGTTTTTT
CASSPSGTGDEKLFF
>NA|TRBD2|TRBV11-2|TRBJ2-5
TGTGCCAGCAGTTGGACCGGGGGGGATAAAGAGACCCAGTACTTC
CASSWTGGDKETQYF
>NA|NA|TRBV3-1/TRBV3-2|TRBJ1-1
TGTGCCAGCAGCCAAGGGGTTGACAGGCCGAACACTGAAGCTTTCTTT
CASSQGVDRPNTEAFF
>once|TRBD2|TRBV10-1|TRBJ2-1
TGCGCCAGCAGTGAGTATCCTAGCGGGGTTTACAATGAGCAGTTCTTC
CASSEYPSGVYNEQFF
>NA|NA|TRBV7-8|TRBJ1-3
TGTGCCAGCGGATTACAGGGATCTGGAAACACCATATATTTT
CASGLQGSGNTIYF
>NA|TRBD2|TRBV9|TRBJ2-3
TGTGCCAGCAGCGTAGAAGGACTAGCACCCGATACGCAGTATTTT
CASSVEGLAPDTQYF
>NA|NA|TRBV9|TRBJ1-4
TGTGCCAGCAGCGGGGGCCCTATAGGAGAAAAACTGTTTTTT
CASSGGPIGEKLFF
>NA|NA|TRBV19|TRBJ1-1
TGTGCCAGTAGTTTGGACACTTTTGAAGCTTTCTTT
CASSLDTFEAFF
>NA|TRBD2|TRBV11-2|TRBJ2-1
TGTGCCAGCAGCTCAGGGACTAGCGGGGTAAACTACAATGAGCAGTTCTTC
CASSSGTSGVNYNEQFF
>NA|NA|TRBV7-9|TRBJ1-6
TGTGCCAGCAGCCGGGTTAATTCACCCCTCCACTTT
CASSRVNSPLHF
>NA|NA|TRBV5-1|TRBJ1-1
TGCGCCAGCAGCTTGTTGACAGGATACATGAACACTGAAGCTTTCTTT
CASSLLTGYMNTEAFF
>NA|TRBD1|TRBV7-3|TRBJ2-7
TGTGCCAGCAGCCCCGGACAGGCAGTCTCCTACGAGCAGTACTTC
CASSPGQAVSYEQYF
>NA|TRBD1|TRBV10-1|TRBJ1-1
TGCGCCAGTACCCCGGGACAGGGAGGTCCCACTGAAGCTTTCTTT
CASTPGQGGPTEAFF
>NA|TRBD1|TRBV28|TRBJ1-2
TGTGCCAGCAGTTTAGAGGGGACAGCTGGCTACACCTTC
CASSLEGTAGYTF
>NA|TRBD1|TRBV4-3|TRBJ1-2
TGCGCCAGCAGCCAAGGGACAGGGAATGCTTGGGCAGCTAACTATGGCTACACCTTC
CASSQGTGNAWAANYGYTF
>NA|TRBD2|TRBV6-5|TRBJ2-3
TGTGCCAGCAGATCCGCGGCGGGGGGACTGTATACGCAGTATTTT
CASRSAAGGLYTQYF
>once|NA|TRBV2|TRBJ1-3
TGTGCCAGCAGAGCGCTGACCTCTGGAAACACCATATATTTT
CASRALTSGNTIYF
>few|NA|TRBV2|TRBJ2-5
TGTGCCAGGAGACAGGAAGAGACCCAGTACTTC
CARRQEETQYF
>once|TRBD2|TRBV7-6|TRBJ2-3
TGTGCCAGCGGTAGCGGGGGGGCCGGTACGCAGTATTTT
CASGSGGAGTQYF
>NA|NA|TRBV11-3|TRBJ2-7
TGTGCCAGCAGCTTAGGAGGACACTACGAGCAGTACTTC
CASSLGGHYEQYF
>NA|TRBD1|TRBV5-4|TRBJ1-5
TGTGCCAGCAGCAGAGCCGGGACAGGGGACTTCAATCAGCCCCAGCATTTT
CASSRAGTGDFNQPQHF
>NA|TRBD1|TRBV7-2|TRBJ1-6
TGTGCCAGCAGCTTATGGGACAGGGGAGCGACCCTCCACTTT
CASSLWDRGATLHF
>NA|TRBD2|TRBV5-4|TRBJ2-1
TGTGCCAGCAGCCTGACTAGCGGGGCTTACAATGAGCAGTTCTTC
CASSLTSGAYNEQFF
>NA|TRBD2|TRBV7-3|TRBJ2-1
TGTGCCAGCAGCTTACGAGCGGGGGCCCTCAATGAGCAGTTCTTC
CASSLRAGALNEQFF
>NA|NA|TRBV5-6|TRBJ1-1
TGTGCCAGCAGCCCTGGACAGCCGAACACTGAAGCTTTCTTT
CASSPGQPNTEAFF
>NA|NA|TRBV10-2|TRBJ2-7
TGCGCCATCCAGGGACAAGAGTACGAGCAGTACTTC
CAIQGQEYEQYF
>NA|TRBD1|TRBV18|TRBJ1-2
TGTGCCAGCTCACCGGGACAGGGAGCCAATGGCTACACCTTC
CASSPGQGANGYTF
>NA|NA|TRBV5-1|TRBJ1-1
TGCGCCAGCGCGCGGATCCAGGGAGGCACTGAAGCTTTCTTT
CASARIQGGTEAFF
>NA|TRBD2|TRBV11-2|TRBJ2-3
TGTGCCAGCAGCTTAGTCTTTGCTAGCGGGGGGGCATCAGATACGCAGTATTTT
CASSLVFASGGASDTQYF
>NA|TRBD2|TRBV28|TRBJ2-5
TGTGCCAGCAGTCTAGCGGGGGTAACGATAGTGACCCAGTACTTC
CASSLAGVTIVTQYF
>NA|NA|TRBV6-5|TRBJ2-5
TGTGCCAGCAGAGCTTTCGGGGAAGAGACCCAGTACTTC
CASRAFGEETQYF
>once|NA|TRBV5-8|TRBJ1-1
TGTGCCAGCAGCTTTGTCAGTGAAGCTTTCTTT
CASSFVSEAFF
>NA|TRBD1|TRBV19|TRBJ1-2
TGTGCCAGTGCTAATCAGGGGGTTGTGAGTGGCTACACCTTC
CASANQGVVSGYTF
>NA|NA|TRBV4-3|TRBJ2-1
TGCGCCAGCAGCCCCACACAGAGCTCCTACAATGAGCAGTTCTTC
CASSPTQSSYNEQFF
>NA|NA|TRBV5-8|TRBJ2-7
TGTGCCAGCAGCCTCTACTACGAGCAGTACTTC
CASSLYYEQYF
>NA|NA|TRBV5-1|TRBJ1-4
TGCGCCAGCAGCTTGGGTGGGCAGGGTGAAAAACTGTTTTTT
CASSLGGQGEKLFF
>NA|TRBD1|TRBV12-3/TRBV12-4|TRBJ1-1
TGTGCCAGCAGTGCTCGACAGGGAGCGCCTTTCTTT
CASSARQGAPFF
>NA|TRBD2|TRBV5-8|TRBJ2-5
TGTGCCAGCAGCCCGGGACTAGCGGGGTCACAAGAGACCCAGTACTTC
CASSPGLAGSQETQYF
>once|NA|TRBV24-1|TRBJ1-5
TGTGCCACCTATATTTACAAACAGGCGACTCAGCCCCAGCATTTT
CATYIYKQATQPQHF
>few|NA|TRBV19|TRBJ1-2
TGTGCCAGTAGTACAGAAACAGGGATACTCGGCTACACCTTC
CASSTETGILGYTF
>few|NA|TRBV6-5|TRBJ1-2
TGTGCCGGGGAGGGGGAGGGCCAATATGGCTACACCTTC
CAGEGEGQYGYTF
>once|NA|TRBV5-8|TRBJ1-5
TGTGCCAGCAGCGTACAGGTGGGCCATCAGCCCCAGCATTTT
CASSVQVGHQPQHF
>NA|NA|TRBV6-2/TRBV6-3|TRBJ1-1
TGTGCCAGCAGCCGTGACAGGTTGAACACTGAAGCTTTCTTT
CASSRDRLNTEAFF
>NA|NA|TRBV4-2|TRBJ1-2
TGTGCCAGCAGCCAAGATGTTGCACGGCAGGACTATGGCTACACCTTC
CASSQDVARQDYGYTF
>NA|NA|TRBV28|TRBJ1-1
TGTGCCAGCAGTTCACAGGGAATCCCTGAAGCTTTCTTT
CASSSQGIPEAFF
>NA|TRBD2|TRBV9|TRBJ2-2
TGTGCCAGCTCCCTAGCGGGGGGACTAAACACCGGGGAGCTGTTTTTT
CASSLAGGLNTGELFF
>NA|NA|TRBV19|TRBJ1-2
TGTGCCAGTAGTATCAGGGTTGAAGACTATGGCTACACCTTC
CASSIRVEDYGYTF
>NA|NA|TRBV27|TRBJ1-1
TGTGCCAGCAGTACACTGCCAGGGAATCGGGTAAGGACTGAAGCTTTCTTT
CASSTLPGNRVRTEAFF